A selection of T cell receptor beta chains follows, all from one sample in a study of cytomegalovirus exposure and HLA in healthy donors. Assay used: immunoSEQ multiplex PCR; TCRdb lists only in-frame clones, some missing. Of roughly 230,000 clones detected, around 84% appear once; the ten largest clones hold 0.2% to 0.3%. Sequences were obtained from PBMCs. Receptors were obtained from a girl aged 2-10 years in good health and CMV-seronegative. The CDR3 runs from the conserved cysteine through the conserved F or W. D genes are given only for firm matches. Part of the rows lack a size; the others show once, few, many or a class for expanded clones.

size	V	J	D	DNA	CDR3
.	TRBV10-2	TRBJ2-7	.	TGCGCCAGCAAGTACGGCCGGGGATCGTACGAGCAGTACTTC	CASKYGRGSYEQYF
.	TRBV9	TRBJ2-5	.	TGTGCCAGCAGCGAGGACAGCCTTCAAGAGACCCAGTACTTC	CASSEDSLQETQYF
.	TRBV6-5	TRBJ1-6	.	TGTGCCAGCTGCAGGAAGATCCCCTATAATTCACCCCTCCACTTT	CASCRKIPYNSPLHF
.	TRBV4-1	TRBJ2-2	TRBD2	TGCGCCAGCAGCCGGACAGAGGGGCTAGCGGGGGGGCCGGGGACCGGGGAGCTGTTTTTT	CASSRTEGLAGGPGTGELFF
.	TRBV5-4	TRBJ1-1	TRBD1	TGTGCCAGCAGCCCCCGGGACAGGGGAAATGAAGCTTTCTTT	CASSPRDRGNEAFF
.	TRBV4-1	TRBJ1-2	TRBD1	TGCGCCAGCAGCCCCGGGACAGGAGTCAACTATGGCTACACCTTC	CASSPGTGVNYGYTF
few	TRBV19	TRBJ1-5	.	TGTGCCAGTAGTACCGACTTAAGCAATCAGCCCCAGCATTTT	CASSTDLSNQPQHF
.	TRBV21-1	TRBJ2-1	.	TGTGCCAGCAGCAAAGTCCAACCTCGGGAAATTAGCCCCAATGAGCAGTTCTTC	CASSKVQPREISPNEQFF
.	TRBV27	TRBJ2-7	.	TGTGCCAGCAGTTTATCGTACGGGAGTAAGCCCTACGAGCAGTACTTC	CASSLSYGSKPYEQYF
.	TRBV6-6	TRBJ1-5	TRBD1	TGTGCCAGCAGTTCGACAGGGTCAATCCCCCAGCATTTT	CASSSTGSIPQHF
.	TRBV18	TRBJ2-5	TRBD2	TGTGCCAGCTCTCTCGGACTAGCGGGCAACCAAGAGACCCAGTACTTC	CASSLGLAGNQETQYF